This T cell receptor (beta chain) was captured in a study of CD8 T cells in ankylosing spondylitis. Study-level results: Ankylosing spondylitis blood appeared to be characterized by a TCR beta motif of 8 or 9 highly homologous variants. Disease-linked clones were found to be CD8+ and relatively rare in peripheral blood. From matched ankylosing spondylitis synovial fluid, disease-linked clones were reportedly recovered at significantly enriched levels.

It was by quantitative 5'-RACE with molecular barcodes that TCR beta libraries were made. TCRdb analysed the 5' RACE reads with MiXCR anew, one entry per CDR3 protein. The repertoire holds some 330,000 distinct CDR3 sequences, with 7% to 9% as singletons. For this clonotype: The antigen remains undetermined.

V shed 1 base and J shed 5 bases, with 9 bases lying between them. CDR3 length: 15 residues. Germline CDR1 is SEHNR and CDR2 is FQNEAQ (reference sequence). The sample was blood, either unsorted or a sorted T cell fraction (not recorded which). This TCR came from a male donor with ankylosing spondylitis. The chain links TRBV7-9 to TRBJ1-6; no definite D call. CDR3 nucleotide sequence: TGTGCCAGCAGCTTAGAGGTTGGGAATAATTCACCCCTCCACTTT. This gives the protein CASSLEVGNNSPLHF. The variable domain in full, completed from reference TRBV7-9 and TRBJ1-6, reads DTGVSQNPRHKITKRGQNVTFRCDPISEHNRLYWYRQTLGQGPEFLTYFQNEAQLEKSRLLSDRFSAERPKGSFSTLEIQRTEQGDSAMYLCASSLEVGNNSPLHFGNGTRLTVT.